This TCR beta chain was identified in a study of shared clonotypes between healthy human individuals. From germline, CDR1 is SGHTA and CDR2 FQGNSA. V was clipped by 5 bases and J by 1 base, with 10 bases between them. The CDR3 runs 14 residues. The data were produced by immunoSEQ multiplex PCR, yet TCRdb's version contains in-frame clones alone and is incomplete. Altogether 700,000 or so clones are present, about 78% being singletons, with the ten largest covering about 2%. Points on this clone: Other DNA sequences in this specimen translate into the identical CDR3.

The V call is TRBV7-2, the J call TRBJ2-3; weak D call: TRBD2 (6 bases). This clonotype was obtained from a woman aged 25 to 39 in good health. Material: memory CD4+ T cells sorted from blood. Described subset: CD45RA-negative fraction. CDR3 bases: TGTGCCAGCAGCCTCGCTAGCGGCACAGATACGCAGTATTTT. Protein product: CASSLASGTDTQYF.